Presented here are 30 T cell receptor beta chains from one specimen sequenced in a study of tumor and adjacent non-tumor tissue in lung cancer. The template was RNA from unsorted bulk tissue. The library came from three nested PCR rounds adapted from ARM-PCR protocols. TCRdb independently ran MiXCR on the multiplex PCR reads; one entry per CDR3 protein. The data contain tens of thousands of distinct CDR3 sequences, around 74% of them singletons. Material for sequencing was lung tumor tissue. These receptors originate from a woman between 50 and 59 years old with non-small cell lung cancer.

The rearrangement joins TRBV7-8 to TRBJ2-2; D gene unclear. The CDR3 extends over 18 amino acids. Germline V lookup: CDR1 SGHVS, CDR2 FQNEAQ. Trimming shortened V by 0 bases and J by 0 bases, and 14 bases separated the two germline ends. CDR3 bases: TGTGCCAGCAGCTTAGCGGGTTTGGATTCCGCGAACACCGGGGAGCTGTTTTTT. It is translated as CASSLAGLDSANTGELFF.

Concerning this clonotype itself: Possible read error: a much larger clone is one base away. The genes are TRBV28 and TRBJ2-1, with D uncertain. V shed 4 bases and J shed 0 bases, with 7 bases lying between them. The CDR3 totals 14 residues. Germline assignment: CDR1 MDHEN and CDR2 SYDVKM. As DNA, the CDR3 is TGTGCCAGCAGTTGTTCGGGCTCCTACAATGAGCAGTTCTTC. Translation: CASSCSGSYNEQFF.

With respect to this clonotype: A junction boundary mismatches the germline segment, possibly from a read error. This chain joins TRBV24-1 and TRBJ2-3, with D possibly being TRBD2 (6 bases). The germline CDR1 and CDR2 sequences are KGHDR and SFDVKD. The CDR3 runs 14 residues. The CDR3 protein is CATSDGGDTDTQYF. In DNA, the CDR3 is TGTGCCACAAGTGACGGAGGGGACACAGATACGCAGTATTTT.

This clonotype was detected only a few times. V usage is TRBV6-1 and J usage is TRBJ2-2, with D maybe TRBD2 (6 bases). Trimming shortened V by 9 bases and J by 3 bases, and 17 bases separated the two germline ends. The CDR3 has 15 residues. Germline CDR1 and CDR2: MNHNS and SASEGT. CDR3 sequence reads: CASSGQDTHTGELFF. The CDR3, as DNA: TGTGCCAGTAGCGGTCAGGACACCCACACCGGGGAGCTGTTTTTT.

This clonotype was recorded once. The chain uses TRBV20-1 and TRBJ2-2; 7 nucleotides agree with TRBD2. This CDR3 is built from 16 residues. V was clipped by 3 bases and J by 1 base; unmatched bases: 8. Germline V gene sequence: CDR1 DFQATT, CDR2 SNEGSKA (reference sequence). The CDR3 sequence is CSASSSSGMNTGELFF. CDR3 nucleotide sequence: TGCAGTGCTAGCTCGTCGAGCGGGATGAACACCGGGGAGCTGTTTTTT.

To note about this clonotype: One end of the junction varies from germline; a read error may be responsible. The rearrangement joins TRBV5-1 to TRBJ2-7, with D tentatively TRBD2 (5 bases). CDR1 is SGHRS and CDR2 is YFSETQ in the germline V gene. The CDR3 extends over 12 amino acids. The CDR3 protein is CASNLLGDEQCF. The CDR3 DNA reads TGCGCCAGCAACTTATTGGGAGACGAGCAGTGCTTC.

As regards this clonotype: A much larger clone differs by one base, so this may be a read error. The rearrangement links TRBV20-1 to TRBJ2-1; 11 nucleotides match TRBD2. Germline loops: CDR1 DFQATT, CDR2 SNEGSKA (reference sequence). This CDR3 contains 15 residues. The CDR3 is CTAKTGTSGYNEQFF. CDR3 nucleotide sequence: TGCACTGCTAAAACCGGGACTAGCGGTTACAATGAGCAGTTCTTC.

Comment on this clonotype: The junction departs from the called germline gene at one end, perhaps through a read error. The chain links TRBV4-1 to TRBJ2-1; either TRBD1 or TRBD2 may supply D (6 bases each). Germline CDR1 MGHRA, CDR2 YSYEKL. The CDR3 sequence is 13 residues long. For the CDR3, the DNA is TGCGCCAGTAACCAGAAGGGGGACTCTGAGCAATTCTTC. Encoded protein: CASNQKGDSEQFF.

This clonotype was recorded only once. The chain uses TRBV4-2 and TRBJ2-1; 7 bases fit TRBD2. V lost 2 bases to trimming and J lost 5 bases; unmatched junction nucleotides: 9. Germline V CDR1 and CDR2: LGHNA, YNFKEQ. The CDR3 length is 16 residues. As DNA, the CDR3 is TGTGCCAGCAGCCAAAGCCGGGACTACAGAAACAATGAGCAGTTCTTC. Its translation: CASSQSRDYRNNEQFF.

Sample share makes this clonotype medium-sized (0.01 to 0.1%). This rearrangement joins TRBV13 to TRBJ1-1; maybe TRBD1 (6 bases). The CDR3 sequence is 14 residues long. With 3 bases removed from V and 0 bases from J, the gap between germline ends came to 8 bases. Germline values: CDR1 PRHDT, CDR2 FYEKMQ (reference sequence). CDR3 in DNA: TGTGCCAGCAGCTTGGGACACTTGAACACTGAAGCTTTCTTT. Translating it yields CASSLGHLNTEAFF.

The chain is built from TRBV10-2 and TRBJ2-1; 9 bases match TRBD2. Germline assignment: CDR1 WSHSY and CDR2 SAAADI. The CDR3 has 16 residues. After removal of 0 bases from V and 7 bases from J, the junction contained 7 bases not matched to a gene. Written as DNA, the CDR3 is TGCGCCAGCAGTGAGTCGGGGACTAGCAAGATGAATGAGCAGTTCTTC. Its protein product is CASSESGTSKMNEQFF.

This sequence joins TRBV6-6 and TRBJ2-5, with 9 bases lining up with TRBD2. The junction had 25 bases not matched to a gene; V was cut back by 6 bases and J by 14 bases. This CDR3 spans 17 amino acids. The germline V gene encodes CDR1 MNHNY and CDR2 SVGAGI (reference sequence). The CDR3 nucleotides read TGTGCCAGCAGCCGCTCTATAGCGGGAGTGAATCAAGAGATCCAATACTTC. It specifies CASSRSIAGVNQEIQYF.

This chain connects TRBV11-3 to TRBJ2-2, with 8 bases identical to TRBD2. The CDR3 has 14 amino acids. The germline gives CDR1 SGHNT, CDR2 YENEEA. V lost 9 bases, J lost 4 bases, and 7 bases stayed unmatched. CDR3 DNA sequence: TGTGCCAGTAGGCTGGCGGGGGGCACCGGGGAGCTGTTTTTT. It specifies CASRLAGGTGELFF.

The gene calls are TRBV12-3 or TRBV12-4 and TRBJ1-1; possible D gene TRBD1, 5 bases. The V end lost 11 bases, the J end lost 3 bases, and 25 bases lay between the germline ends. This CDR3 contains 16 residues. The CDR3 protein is CAGGLGGREGDTEAFF. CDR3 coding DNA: TGTGCCGGCGGTTTGGGGGGACGGGAAGGGGACACTGAAGCTTTCTTT.

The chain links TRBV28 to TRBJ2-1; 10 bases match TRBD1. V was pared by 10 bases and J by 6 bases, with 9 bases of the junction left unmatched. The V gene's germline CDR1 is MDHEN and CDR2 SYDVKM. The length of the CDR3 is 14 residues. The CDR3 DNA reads TGTGCCAACGTCGACAGGGGGCATCTCAATGAGCAGTTCTTC. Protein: CANVDRGHLNEQFF.

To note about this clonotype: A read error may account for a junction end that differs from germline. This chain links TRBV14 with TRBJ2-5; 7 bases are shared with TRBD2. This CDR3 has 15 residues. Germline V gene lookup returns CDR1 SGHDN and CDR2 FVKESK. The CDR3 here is CVSSQSGTLQETQYF. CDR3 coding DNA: TGTGTCAGCAGCCAGAGCGGGACTTTACAAGAGACCCAGTACTTC.

The chain's CDR3 is CAFTAGGYKQYF. Here the CDR3 DNA reads TGTGCCTTCACGGCGGGGGGATACAAGCAGTACTTC. The chain couples TRBV10-3 to TRBJ2-7; 8 bases fit TRBD2. Germline lookup yields CDR1 ENHRY and CDR2 SYGVKD. V lost 11 bases to trimming and J lost 8 bases; unmatched junction nucleotides: 11. CDR3 length: 12 residues.

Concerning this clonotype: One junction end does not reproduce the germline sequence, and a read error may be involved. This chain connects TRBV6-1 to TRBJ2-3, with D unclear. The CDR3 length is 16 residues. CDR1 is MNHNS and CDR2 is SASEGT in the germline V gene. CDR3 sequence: CASSDLVTTSTDTQYF. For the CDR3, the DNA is TGTGCTAGCAGTGACTTAGTGACGACTAGCACAGATACGCAGTATTTT.

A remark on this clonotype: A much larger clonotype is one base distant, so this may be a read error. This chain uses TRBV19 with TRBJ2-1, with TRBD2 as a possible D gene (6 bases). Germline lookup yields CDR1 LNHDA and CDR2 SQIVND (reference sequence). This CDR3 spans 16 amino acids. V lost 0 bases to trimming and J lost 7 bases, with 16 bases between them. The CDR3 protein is CASSIEEGAVWNEQFF. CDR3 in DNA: TGTGCCAGTAGTATAGAGGAGGGCGCGGTTTGGAATGAGCAGTTCTTC.

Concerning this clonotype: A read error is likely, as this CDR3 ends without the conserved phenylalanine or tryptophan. DNA of the CDR3: TGTACCAGCAGTGGGCCGGAGCGGGACTTGACAGATACGCAGTATCTT. The encoded protein is CTSSGPERDLTDTQYL. The V and J genes are TRBV2 and TRBJ2-3; 7 nucleotides align to TRBD2. The CDR3 runs to 16 residues. The germline gives CDR1 SNHLY, CDR2 FYNNEI.

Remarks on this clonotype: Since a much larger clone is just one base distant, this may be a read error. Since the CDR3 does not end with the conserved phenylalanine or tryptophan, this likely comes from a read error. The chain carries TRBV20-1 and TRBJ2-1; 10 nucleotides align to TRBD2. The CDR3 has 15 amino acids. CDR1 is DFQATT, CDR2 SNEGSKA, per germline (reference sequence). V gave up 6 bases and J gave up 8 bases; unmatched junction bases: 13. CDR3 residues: CSAPPSSGSRDEQFL. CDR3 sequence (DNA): TGCAGTGCGCCTCCCTCTAGCGGGAGTCGGGATGAGCAGTTCTTA.

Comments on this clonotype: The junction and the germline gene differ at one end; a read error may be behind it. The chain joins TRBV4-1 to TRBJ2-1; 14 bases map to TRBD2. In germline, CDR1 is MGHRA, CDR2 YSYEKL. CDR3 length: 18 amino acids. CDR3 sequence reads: CACSLVTSGRASHNEQFF. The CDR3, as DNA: TGCGCCTGTAGCCTCGTGACTAGCGGGAGGGCCTCCCACAATGAGCAGTTCTTC.

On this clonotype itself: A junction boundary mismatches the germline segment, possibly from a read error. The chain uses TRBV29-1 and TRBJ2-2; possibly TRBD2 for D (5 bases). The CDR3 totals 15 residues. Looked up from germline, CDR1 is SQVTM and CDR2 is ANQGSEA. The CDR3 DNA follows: TGCAGTGCTCGTCTCTCTCTCGTGAACACCGGGGAACTGTTTTTT. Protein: CSARLSLVNTGELFF.

Here the CDR3 reads CASSYPETGGYEQYF. The CDR3 nucleotides read TGTGCCAGCAGTTACCCAGAGACAGGGGGTTACGAGCAGTACTTC. The rearrangement links TRBV6-5 to TRBJ2-7; 9 nucleotides agree with TRBD1. The CDR3 spans 15 residues. After removal of 2 bases from V and 4 bases from J, the junction contained 6 bases not matched to a gene. Germline V lookup: CDR1 MNHEY, CDR2 SVGAGI.

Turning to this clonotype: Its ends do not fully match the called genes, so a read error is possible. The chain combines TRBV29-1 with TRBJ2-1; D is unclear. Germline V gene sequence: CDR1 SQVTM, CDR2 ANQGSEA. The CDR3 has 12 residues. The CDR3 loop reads CSLEKGCNEQFF. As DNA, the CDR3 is TGTAGCCTTGAGAAAGGCTGCAATGAGCAGTTCTTC.

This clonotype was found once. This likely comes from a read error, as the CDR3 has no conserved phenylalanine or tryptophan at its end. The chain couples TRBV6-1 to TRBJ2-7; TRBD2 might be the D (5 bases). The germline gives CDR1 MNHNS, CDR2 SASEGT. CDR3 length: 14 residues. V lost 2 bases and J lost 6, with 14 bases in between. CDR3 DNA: TGTGCCAGCAGTGAATTTTACCGGGAAAGCGAGCAGTACTTA. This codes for CASSEFYRESEQYL.

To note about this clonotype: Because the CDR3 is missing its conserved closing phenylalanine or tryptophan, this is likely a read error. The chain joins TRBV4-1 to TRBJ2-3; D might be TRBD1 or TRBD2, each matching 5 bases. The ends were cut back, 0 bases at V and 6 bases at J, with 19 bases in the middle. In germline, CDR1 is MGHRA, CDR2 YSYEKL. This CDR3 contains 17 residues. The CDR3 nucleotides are TGCGCCAGCAGCCAAGAGCCGGGACCCACTGGCGCGGATACGCAGTATTCT. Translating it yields CASSQEPGPTGADTQYS.

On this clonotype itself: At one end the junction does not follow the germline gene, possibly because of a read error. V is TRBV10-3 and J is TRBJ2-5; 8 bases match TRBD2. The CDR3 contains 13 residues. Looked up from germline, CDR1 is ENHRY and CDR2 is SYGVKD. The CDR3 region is CANATSGQETQYF. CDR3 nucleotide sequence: TGTGCCAACGCCACTAGCGGACAAGAGACACAGTACTTC.

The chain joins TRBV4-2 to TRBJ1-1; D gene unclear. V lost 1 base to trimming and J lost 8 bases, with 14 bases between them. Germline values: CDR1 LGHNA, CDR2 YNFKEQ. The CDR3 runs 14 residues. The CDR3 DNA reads TGTGCCAGCAGCCAAGGCGACACTTTTTGGGAAGCTTTCTTT. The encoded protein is CASSQGDTFWEAFF.

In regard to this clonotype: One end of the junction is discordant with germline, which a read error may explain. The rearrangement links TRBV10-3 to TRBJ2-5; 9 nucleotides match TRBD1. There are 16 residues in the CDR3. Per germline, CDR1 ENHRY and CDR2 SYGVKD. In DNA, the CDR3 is TGTGTCATCAGTGAGTCTGGACAGGGGATGGAAGAGACCCAGTACTTC. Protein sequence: CVISESGQGMEETQYF.